This T cell receptor beta chain was found in a study of blood T cell repertoires in COVID-19. V was pared by 7 bases and J by 11 bases, with 11 bases between. This CDR3 has 10 amino acids. Germline lookup yields CDR1 LNHDA and CDR2 SQIVND (reference sequence). The protocol was immunoSEQ multiplex PCR, while the TCRdb copy is restricted to in-frame clones and leaves out a portion. The sample consists of around 150,000 clones, about 80% of them appearing once. The sequence was obtained from a human donor in a cohort sampled during active COVID-19. The chain combines TRBV19 with TRBJ1-1, with no clear D. What was sequenced was peripheral blood. DNA of the CDR3: TGTGCCAGTACCTTAGGAGGTGCTTTCTTT. Protein sequence: CASTLGGAFF.